The entry below gives a single TCR beta chain sequence along with its context. Its antigen is not known. The CDR3 consists of 15 residues. V lost 0 bases to trimming and J lost 0 bases, with 6 bases between them. Germline V gene lookup returns CDR1 GTSNPN and CDR2 SVGIG (reference sequence). This sample is drawn from a study of shared clonotypes between healthy human individuals. Study results and caveats: Though the depth was large, rarefaction showed that sorted-subset sequencing was incomplete. Non-shared clonotypes displayed generation probabilities falling below those of clonotypes present in all four donors. On the whole, naive subsets had larger estimated richness than memory subsets had.

The repertoire was sequenced with immunoSEQ multiplex PCR; TCRdb's copy has only in-frame clones and lacks some. In the table there are more than 2,000,000 clones, roughly 92% of which are singletons. Partitioning of CD4+ cells yielded a CD45RA+ naive subset and a CD45RA-negative memory subset. This TCR derives from a young man in good health. The sample comprised naive CD4+ T cells sorted from blood. Subset given: CD45RA+ positively selected. The chain links TRBV30 to TRBJ1-6; no firm D call. The CDR3 DNA is TGTGCCTGGAGTGTATGGAGCTCCTATAATTCACCCCTCCACTTT. Its protein is CAWSVWSSYNSPLHF.